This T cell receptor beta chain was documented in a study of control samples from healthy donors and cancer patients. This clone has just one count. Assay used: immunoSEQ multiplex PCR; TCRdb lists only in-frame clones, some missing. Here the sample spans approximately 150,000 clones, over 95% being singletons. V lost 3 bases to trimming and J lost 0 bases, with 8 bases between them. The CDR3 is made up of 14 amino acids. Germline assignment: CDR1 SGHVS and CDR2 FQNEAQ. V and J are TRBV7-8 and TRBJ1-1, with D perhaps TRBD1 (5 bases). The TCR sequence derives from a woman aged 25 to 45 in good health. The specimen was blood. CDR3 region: CASSFGTVNTEAFF. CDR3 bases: TGTGCCAGCAGCTTCGGGACGGTGAACACTGAAGCTTTCTTT.